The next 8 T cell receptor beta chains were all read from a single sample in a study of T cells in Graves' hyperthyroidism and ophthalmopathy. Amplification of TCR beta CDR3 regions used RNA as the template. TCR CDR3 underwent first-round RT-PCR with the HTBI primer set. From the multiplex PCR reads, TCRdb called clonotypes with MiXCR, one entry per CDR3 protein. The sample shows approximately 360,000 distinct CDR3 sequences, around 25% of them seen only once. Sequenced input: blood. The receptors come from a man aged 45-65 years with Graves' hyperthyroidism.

The CDR3 region is CASSQKQLNTEAFF. The CDR3 region has the DNA TGTGCCAGCAGCCAAAAGCAGCTGAACACTGAAGCTTTCTTT. The J gene is TRBJ1-1, the V gene TRBV14; D unresolved. This CDR3 region has 14 residues. Germline-derived CDR1 and CDR2 are SGHDN and FVKESK. V was trimmed by 2 bases and J by 0 bases, leaving 7 bases between them.

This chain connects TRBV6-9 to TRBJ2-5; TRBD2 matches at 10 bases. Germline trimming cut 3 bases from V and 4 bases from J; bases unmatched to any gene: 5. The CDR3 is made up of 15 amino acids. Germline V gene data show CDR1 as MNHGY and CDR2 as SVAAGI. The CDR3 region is CASSYLAGDGETQYF. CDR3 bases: TGTGCCAGCAGTTACCTAGCGGGAGATGGAGAGACCCAGTACTTC.

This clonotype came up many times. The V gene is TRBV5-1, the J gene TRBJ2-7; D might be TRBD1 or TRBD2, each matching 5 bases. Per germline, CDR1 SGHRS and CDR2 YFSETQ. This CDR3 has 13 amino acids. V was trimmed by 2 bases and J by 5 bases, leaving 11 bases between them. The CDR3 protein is CASSFPMGDEQYF. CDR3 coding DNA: TGCGCCAGCAGCTTCCCCATGGGGGACGAGCAGTACTTC.

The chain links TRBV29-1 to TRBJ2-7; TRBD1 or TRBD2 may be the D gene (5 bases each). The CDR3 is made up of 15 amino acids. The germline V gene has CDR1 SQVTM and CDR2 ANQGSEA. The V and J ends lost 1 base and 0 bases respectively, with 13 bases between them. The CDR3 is CSVEGGTSYSYEQYF. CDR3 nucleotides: TGCAGCGTTGAAGGAGGGACCTCTTACTCCTACGAGCAGTACTTC.

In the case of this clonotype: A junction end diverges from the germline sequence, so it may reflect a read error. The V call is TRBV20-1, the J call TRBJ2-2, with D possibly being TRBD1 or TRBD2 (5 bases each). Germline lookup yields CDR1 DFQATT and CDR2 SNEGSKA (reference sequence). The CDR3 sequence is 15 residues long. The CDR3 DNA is TGCAGTGCTAGTGACGGGACCGATAACGCCGGGGAGCTGCTTTTT. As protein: CSASDGTDNAGELLF.

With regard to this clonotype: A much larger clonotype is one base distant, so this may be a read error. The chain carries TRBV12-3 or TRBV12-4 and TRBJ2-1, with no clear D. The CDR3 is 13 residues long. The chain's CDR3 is CASSFFGYNEQLF. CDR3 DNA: TGTGCCAGCAGTTTTTTTGGGTACAATGAGCAGCTCTTC.

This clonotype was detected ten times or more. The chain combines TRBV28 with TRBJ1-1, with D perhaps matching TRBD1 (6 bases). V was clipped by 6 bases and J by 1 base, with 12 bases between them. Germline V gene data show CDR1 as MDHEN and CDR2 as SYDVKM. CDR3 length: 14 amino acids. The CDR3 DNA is TGTGCCAGCAGCTACCAGGGGTGGAACACTGAAGCTTTCTTT. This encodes CASSYQGWNTEAFF.

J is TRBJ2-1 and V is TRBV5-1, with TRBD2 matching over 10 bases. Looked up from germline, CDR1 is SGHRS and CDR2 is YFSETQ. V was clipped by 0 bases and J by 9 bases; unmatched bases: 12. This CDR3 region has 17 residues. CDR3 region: CASSLGAGTSDRGEQFF. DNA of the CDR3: TGCGCCAGCAGCTTGGGGGCCGGGACTAGCGATCGGGGTGAGCAGTTCTTC.